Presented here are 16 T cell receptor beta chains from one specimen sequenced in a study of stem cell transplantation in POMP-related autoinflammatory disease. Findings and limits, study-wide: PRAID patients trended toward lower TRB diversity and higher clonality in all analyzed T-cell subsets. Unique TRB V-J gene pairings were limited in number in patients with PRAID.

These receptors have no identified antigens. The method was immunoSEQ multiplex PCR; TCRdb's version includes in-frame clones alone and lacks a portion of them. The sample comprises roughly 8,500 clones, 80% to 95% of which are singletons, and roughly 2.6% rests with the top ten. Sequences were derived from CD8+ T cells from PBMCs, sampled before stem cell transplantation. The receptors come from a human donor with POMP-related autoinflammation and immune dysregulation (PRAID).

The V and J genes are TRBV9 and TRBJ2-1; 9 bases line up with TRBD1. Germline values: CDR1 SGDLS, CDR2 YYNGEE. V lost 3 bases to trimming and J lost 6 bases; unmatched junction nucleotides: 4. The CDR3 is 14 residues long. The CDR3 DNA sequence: TGTGCCAGCAGCGAACAGGGGGCGGGCAATGAGCAGTTCTTC. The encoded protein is CASSEQGAGNEQFF.

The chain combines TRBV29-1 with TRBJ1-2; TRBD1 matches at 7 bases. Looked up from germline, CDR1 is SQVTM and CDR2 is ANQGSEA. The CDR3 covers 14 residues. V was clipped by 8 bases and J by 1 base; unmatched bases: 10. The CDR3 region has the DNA TGCAGCTCAGAGGGGGCAGAAGATAACTATGGCTACACCTTC. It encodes CSSEGAEDNYGYTF.

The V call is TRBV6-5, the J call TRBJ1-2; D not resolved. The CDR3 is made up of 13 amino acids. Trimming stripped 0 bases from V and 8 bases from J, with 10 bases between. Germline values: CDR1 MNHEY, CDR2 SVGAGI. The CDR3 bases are TGTGCCAGCAGTTACTCCATACACGGCGGCTACACCTTC. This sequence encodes CASSYSIHGGYTF.

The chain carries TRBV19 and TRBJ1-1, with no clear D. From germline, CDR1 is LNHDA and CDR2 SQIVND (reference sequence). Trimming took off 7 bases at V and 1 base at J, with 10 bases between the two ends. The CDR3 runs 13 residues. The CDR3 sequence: CASTLQRNTEAFF. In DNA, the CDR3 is TGTGCCAGTACCCTACAGAGGAACACTGAAGCTTTCTTT.

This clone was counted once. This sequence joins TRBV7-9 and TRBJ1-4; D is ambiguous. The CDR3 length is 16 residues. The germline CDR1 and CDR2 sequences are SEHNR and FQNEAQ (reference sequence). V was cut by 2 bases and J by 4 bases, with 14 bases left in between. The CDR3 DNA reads TGTGCCAGCAGCTTATATGAGGGAATGGGTAATGAAAAACTGTTTTTT. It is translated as CASSLYEGMGNEKLFF. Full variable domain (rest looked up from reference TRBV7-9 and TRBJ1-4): DTGVSQNPRHKITKRGQNVTFRCDPISEHNRLYWYRQTLGQGPEFLTYFQNEAQLEKSRLLSDRFSAERPKGSFSTLEIQRTEQGDSAMYLCASSLYEGMGNEKLFFGSGTQLSVL.

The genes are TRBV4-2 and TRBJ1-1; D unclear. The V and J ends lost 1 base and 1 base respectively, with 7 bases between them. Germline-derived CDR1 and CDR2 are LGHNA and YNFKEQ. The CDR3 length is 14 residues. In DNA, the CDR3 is TGTGCCAGCAGCCAAGTGAAGGGGAACACTGAAGCTTTCTTT. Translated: CASSQVKGNTEAFF.

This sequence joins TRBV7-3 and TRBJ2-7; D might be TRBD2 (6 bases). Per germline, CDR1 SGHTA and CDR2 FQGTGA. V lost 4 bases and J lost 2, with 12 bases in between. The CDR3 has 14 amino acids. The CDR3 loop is CASSSERAAYEQYF. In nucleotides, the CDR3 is TGTGCCAGCAGCTCGGAGCGGGCCGCCTACGAGCAGTACTTC. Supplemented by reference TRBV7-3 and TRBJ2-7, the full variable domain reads GAGVSQTPSNKVTEKGKYVELRCDPISGHTALYWYRQSLGQGPEFLIYFQGTGAADDSGLPNDRFFAVRPEGSVSTLKIQRTERGDSAVYLCASSSERAAYEQYFGPGTRLTVT.

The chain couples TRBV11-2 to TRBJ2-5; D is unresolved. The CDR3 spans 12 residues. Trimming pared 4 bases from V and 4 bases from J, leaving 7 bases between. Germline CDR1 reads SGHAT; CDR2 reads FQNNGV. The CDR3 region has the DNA TGTGCCAGCAGCTCGATTGGAGAGACCCAGTACTTC. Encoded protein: CASSSIGETQYF.

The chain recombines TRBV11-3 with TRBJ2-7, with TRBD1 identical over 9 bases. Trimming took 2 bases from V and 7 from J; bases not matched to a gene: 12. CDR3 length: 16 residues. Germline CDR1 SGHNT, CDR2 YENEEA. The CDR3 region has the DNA TGTGCCAGCAGCTTAAAGTATTCGGGACAGGGTCTGGAGCAGTACTTC. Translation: CASSLKYSGQGLEQYF.

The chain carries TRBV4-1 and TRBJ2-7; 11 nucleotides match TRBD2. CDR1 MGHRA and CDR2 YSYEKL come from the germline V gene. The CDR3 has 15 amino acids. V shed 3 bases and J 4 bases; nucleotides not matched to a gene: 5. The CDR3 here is CASSHSTSGSYEQYF. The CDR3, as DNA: TGCGCCAGCAGCCATTCTACTAGCGGGAGTTACGAGCAGTACTTC.

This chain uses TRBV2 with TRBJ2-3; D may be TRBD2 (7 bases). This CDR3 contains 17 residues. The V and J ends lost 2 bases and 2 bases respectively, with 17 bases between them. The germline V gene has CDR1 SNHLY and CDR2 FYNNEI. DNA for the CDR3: TGTGCCAGCAGTGAAAGGGGGGGGGCGACGCTCACAGATACGCAGTATTTT. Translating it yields CASSERGGATLTDTQYF. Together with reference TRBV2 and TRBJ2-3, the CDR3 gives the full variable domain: EPEVTQTPSHQVTQMGQEVILRCVPISNHLYFYWYRQILGQKVEFLVSFYNNEISEKSEIFDDQFSVERPDGSNFTLKIRSTKLEDSAMYFCASSERGGATLTDTQYFGPGTRLTVL.

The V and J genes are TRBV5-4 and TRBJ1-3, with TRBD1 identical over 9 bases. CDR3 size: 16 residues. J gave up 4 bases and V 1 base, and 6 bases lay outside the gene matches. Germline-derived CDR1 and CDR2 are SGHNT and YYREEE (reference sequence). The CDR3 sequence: CASSLTGGPAGNTIYF. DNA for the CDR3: TGTGCCAGCAGCTTGACAGGGGGCCCGGCGGGAAACACCATATATTTT.

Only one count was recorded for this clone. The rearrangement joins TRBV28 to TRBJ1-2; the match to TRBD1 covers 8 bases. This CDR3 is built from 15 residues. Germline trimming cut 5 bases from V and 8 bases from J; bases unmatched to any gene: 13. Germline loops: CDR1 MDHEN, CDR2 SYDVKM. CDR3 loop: CASSLSPYRGWGYTF. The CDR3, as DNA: TGTGCCAGCAGTCTCTCCCCCTACAGGGGGTGGGGCTACACCTTC.

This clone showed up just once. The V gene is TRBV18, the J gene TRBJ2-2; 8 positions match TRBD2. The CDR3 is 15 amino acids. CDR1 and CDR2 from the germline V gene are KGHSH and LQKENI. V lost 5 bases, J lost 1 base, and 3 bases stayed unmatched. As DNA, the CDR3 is TGTGCCAGCTCAGAAACTAGCGGGAACACCGGGGAGCTGTTTTTT. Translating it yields CASSETSGNTGELFF.

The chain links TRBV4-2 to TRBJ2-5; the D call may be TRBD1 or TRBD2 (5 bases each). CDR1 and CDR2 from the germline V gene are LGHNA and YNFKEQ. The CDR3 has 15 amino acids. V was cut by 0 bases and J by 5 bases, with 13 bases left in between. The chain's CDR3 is CASSQEGRTEETQYF. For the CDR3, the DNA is TGTGCCAGCAGCCAAGAGGGACGCACAGAGGAGACCCAGTACTTC.

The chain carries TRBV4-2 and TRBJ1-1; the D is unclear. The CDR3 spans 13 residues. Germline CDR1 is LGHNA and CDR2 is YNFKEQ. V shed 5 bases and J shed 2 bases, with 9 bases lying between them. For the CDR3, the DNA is TGTGCCAGCAGCATAAACCCTAACACTGAAGCTTTCTTT. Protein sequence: CASSINPNTEAFF.